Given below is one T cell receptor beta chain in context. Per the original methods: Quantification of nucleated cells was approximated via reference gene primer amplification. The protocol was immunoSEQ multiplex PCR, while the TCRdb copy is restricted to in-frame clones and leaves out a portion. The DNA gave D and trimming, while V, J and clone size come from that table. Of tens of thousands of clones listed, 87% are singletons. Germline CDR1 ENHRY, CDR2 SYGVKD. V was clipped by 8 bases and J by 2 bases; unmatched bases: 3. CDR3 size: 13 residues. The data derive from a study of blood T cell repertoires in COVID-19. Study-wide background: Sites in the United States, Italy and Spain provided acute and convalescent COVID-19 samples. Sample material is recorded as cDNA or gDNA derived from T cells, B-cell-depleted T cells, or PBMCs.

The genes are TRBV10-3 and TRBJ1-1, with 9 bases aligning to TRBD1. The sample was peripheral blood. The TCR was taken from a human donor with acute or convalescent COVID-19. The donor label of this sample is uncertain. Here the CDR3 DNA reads TGTGCCATCCGGGGACAGGGTAACACTGAAGCTTTCTTT. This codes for CAIRGQGNTEAFF.